The 20 T cell receptor beta chains presented below share a single source sample, sequenced in a study of Tregs in tolerant kidney transplant recipients. The nonmyeloablative bone marrow transplants came from related graft donors, with transient mixed chimerism. The protocol was immunoSEQ multiplex PCR, while the TCRdb copy is restricted to in-frame clones and leaves out a portion. In the table there are about 100,000 clones, over 85% of which are singletons. Source: CD4+ T cells from blood (PBMCs), taken 12 months after the transplant. These receptors were taken from a human patient who received a combined kidney and bone marrow transplant. Some T cells may trace back to the graft donor.

V usage is TRBV29-1 and J usage is TRBJ1-2, with D uncertain. In germline, CDR1 is SQVTM, CDR2 ANQGSEA. CDR3 length equals 13 residues. The germline V and J ends were trimmed by 1 base and 5 bases, with 11 bases remaining between them. As DNA, the CDR3 is TGCAGCGTTGAAGCCGCGACCGGGTATGGCTACACCTTC. Translated, it gives CSVEAATGYGYTF.

The J gene is TRBJ2-7, the V gene TRBV11-3; 8 bases line up with TRBD1. CDR1 and CDR2 from the germline V gene are SGHNT and YENEEA. This CDR3 spans 15 amino acids. Losses at the gene ends were 5 bases for V and 2 bases for J; bases not matched to a gene: 8. The CDR3 DNA follows: TGTGCCAGCAGCAAGTCCCCGGACAGGGCCTACGAGCAGTACTTC. This gives the protein CASSKSPDRAYEQYF.

The chain has TRBV2 and TRBJ2-7; TRBD2 agrees at 9 bases. This CDR3 has 17 amino acids. Germline trimming cut 3 bases from V and 6 bases from J; bases unmatched to any gene: 15. Germline assignment: CDR1 SNHLY and CDR2 FYNNEI. DNA of the CDR3: TGTGCCAGCAGTGATGGGAGCGGGGTAGCGGGGGTCCGCGAGCAGTACTTC. Residues: CASSDGSGVAGVREQYF.

V and J are TRBV18 and TRBJ1-1, with a tentative D call TRBD1 (5 bases). Trimming removed 0 bases at V and 1 base at J, with 9 bases between. CDR1 and CDR2 from the germline V gene are KGHSH and LQKENI. The CDR3 is made up of 15 amino acids. CDR3 in amino acids: CASSPPAGPNTEAFF. The CDR3 bases are TGTGCCAGCTCACCACCAGCAGGGCCGAACACTGAAGCTTTCTTT.

The chain uses TRBV7-3 and TRBJ2-3, with 8 bases that match TRBD1. Germline CDR1 is SGHTA and CDR2 is FQGTGA. The CDR3 is made up of 15 amino acids. J gave up 4 bases and V 5 bases, and 8 bases lay outside the gene matches. The CDR3 reads CASSRAGGIADTQYF. In DNA, the CDR3 is TGTGCCAGCAGCAGGGCAGGGGGCATCGCAGATACGCAGTATTTT.

This chain links TRBV5-1 with TRBJ1-4; tentative D call: TRBD1 (6 bases). With 0 bases removed from V and 8 bases from J, the gap between germline ends came to 14 bases. This CDR3 has 15 residues. CDR1 and CDR2 from the germline V gene are SGHRS and YFSETQ. In DNA form, the CDR3 reads TGCGCCAGCAGCTTGGTGGAGTTTGGGGGCGAAAAACTGTTTTTT. Its translation is CASSLVEFGGEKLFF.

CDR3 coding DNA: TGTGCCAGCAGCTTAGGAGGGACAGGAGCCCCCGCAGATACGCAGTATTTT. Its translation is CASSLGGTGAPADTQYF. The chain is built from TRBV11-3 and TRBJ2-3, with 8 bases that match TRBD1. This CDR3 spans 17 amino acids. CDR1 SGHNT and CDR2 YENEEA come from the germline V gene. V was pared by 1 base and J by 4 bases, with 10 bases of the junction left unmatched. Looking up the rest from reference TRBV11-3 and TRBJ2-3 gives the full variable domain: EAGVVQSPRYKIIEKKQPVAFWCNPISGHNTLYWYLQNLGQGPELLIRYENEEAVDDSQLPKDRFSAERLKGVDSTLKIQPAELGDSAVYLCASSLGGTGAPADTQYFGPGTRLTVL.

The chain employs TRBV4-1 and TRBJ2-5; 9 bases align to TRBD1. V trimming: 0 bases; J trimming: 0 bases; junction bases outside the gene matches: 5. Germline CDR1 MGHRA, CDR2 YSYEKL. CDR3 length: 17 amino acids. CDR3 DNA: TGCGCCAGCAGCCAAGATATGACAGGGGGGTACCAAGAGACCCAGTACTTC. This translates into CASSQDMTGGYQETQYF.

The chain has TRBV9 and TRBJ2-7, with 10 bases identical to TRBD1. This CDR3 contains 14 residues. Germline CDR1 and CDR2: SGDLS and YYNGEE. The ends lost 4 bases at V and 9 bases at J; junction bases unmatched: 10. CDR3 in amino acids: CASSFRTGGGVQYF. As DNA, the CDR3 is TGTGCCAGCAGCTTTCGGACAGGGGGTGGTGTGCAGTACTTC.

The chain is built from TRBV2 and TRBJ2-3, with 7 bases that match TRBD1. This CDR3 has 13 residues. Germline V gene data show CDR1 as SNHLY and CDR2 as FYNNEI. With V trimmed by 4 bases and J by 6 bases, 4 bases remained unmatched. The CDR3 DNA follows: TGTGCCAGCAGTGCAGGGGGAGCCGATACGCAGTATTTT. Amino acids: CASSAGGADTQYF.

The chain employs TRBV1 and TRBJ1-3; TRBD1 is taken as the D call from the table, unchecked against the DNA. TRBV1 is a documented pseudogene. This CDR3 is 17 amino acids long. The CDR3 reads CTSSRFSGARSGNTIYF. Here the CDR3 DNA reads TGCACCAGCAGCCGTTTCTCAGGGGCTCGATCTGGAAACACCATATATTTT.

The chain links TRBV2 to TRBJ2-7, with D hard to call. The germline V gene has CDR1 SNHLY and CDR2 FYNNEI. The germline V and J ends were trimmed by 3 bases and 6 bases, with 15 bases remaining between them. CDR3 length equals 14 residues. The CDR3 sequence is CASSEGSGFAEQYF. For the CDR3, the DNA is TGTGCCAGCAGTGAGGGCAGTGGTTTCGCCGAGCAGTACTTC.

This sequence joins TRBV9 and TRBJ2-1; 7 nucleotides agree with TRBD2. J was trimmed by 5 bases and V by 2 bases; bases with no gene match: 13. The CDR3 length is 17 residues. CDR1 is SGDLS and CDR2 is YYNGEE in the germline V gene. CDR3 in amino acids: CASSVDGRRYPHNEQFF. Written as DNA, the CDR3 is TGTGCCAGCAGCGTCGACGGGAGGAGGTATCCGCACAATGAGCAGTTCTTC.

The chain links TRBV5-1 to TRBJ2-1; 10 bases map to TRBD2. Trimming took 5 bases from V and 7 from J; bases not matched to a gene: 6. Germline loops: CDR1 SGHRS, CDR2 YFSETQ. There are 14 residues in the CDR3. The CDR3 DNA sequence: TGCGCCAGCAGTGGAGCGGGGGGGCAGAATGAGCAGTTCTTC. Encoded protein: CASSGAGGQNEQFF.

The CDR3 is CASSIPPRGAEQFF. The CDR3 DNA reads TGTGCCAGTAGTATCCCCCCCCGGGGGGCTGAGCAGTTCTTC. This rearrangement joins TRBV19 to TRBJ2-1; D is perhaps TRBD2 (7 bases). V lost 3 bases to trimming and J lost 9 bases, with 15 bases between them. Germline CDR1 is LNHDA and CDR2 is SQIVND (reference sequence). This CDR3 contains 14 residues.

V and J are TRBV5-4 and TRBJ2-7, with 7 bases lining up with TRBD1. The germline CDR1 and CDR2 sequences are SGHNT and YYREEE (reference sequence). Trimming at V came to 3 bases and at J to 3 bases, leaving 6 bases not matched to a gene. The CDR3 is 14 residues long. The CDR3 DNA follows: TGTGCCAGCAGCTCCCCGACAGGGATCTACGAGCAGTACTTC. It encodes CASSSPTGIYEQYF.

The V gene is TRBV28, the J gene TRBJ2-3; 10 nucleotides align to TRBD2. Germline V CDR1 and CDR2: MDHEN, SYDVKM. The CDR3 length is 13 residues. Losses at the gene ends were 9 bases for V and 4 bases for J; bases not matched to a gene: 4. The CDR3: CASGLAVADTQYF. The CDR3 coding sequence is TGTGCCAGTGGACTAGCGGTGGCAGATACGCAGTATTTT.

The chain combines TRBV19 with TRBJ2-7; TRBD1 is a possible D gene (6 bases). Looked up from germline, CDR1 is LNHDA and CDR2 is SQIVND (reference sequence). Trimming took off 7 bases at V and 5 bases at J, with 24 bases between the two ends. CDR3 length equals 16 residues. CDR3 coding DNA: TGTGCCAGTAAACCCAGCCCAGGGGCCCCAAGGGACGAGCAGTACTTC. Its translation is CASKPSPGAPRDEQYF.

This clone was picked up a small number of times. This rearrangement joins TRBV4-2 to TRBJ1-1; D is possibly TRBD1 (5 bases). The V gene lost 5 bases and the J gene lost 0 bases, with 13 bases spanning the gap. The CDR3 is 15 amino acids. Germline-derived CDR1 and CDR2 are LGHNA and YNFKEQ. In DNA form, the CDR3 reads TGTGCCAGCAGCTCTCAGACAGCCCTGAACACTGAAGCTTTCTTT. As protein: CASSSQTALNTEAFF.

The chain couples TRBV27 to TRBJ1-2; the match to TRBD1 covers 7 bases. The CDR3 length is 13 residues. The V gene end was trimmed by 6 bases and the J gene end by 4 bases; junction bases not matched to a gene: 5. Germline CDR1 MNHEY, CDR2 SMNVEV (reference sequence). The CDR3 coding sequence is TGTGCCAGCAGCCCACGGACAGGCTATGGCTACACCTTC. It specifies CASSPRTGYGYTF.